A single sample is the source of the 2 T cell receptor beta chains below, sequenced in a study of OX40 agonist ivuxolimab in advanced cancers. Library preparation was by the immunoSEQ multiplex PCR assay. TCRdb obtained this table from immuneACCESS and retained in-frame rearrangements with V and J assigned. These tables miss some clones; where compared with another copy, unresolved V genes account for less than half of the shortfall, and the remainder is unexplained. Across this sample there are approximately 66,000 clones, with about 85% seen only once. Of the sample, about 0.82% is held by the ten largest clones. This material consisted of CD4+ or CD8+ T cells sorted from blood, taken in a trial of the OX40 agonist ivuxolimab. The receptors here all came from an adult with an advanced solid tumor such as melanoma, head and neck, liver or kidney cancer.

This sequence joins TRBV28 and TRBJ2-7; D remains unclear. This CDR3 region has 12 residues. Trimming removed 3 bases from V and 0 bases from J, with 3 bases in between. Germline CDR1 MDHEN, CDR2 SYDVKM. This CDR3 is CASSLRSYEQYF. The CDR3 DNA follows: TGTGCCAGCAGTTTGCGCTCCTACGAGCAGTACTTC.

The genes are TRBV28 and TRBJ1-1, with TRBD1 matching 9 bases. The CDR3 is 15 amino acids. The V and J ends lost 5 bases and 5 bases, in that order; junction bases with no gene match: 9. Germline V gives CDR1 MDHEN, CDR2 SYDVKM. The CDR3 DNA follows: TGTGCCAGCAGTCGACCCCGGACAGGGGAAACTGAAGCTTTCTTT. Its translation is CASSRPRTGETEAFF.